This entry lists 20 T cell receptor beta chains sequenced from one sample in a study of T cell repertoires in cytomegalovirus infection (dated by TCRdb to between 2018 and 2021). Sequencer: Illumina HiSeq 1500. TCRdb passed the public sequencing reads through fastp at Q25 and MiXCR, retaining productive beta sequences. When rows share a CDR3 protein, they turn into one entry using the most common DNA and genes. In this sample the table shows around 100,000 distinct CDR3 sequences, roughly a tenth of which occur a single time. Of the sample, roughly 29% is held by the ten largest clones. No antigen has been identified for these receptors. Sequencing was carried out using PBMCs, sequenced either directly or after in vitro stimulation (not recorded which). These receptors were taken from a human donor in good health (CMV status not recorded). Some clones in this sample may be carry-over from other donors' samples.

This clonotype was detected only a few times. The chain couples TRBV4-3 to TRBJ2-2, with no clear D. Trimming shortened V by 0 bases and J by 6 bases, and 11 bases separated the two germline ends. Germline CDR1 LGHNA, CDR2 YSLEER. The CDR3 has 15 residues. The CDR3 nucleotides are TGCGCCAGCAGCCAAGATCAGGTGTATCCCGGGGAGCTGTTTTTT. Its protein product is CASSQDQVYPGELFF.

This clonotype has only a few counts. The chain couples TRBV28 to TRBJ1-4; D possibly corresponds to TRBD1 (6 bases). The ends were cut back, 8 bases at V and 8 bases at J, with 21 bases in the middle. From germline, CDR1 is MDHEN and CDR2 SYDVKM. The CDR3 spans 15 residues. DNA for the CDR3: TGTGCCAGCTCCACCGGGGGGGGGCTCTTCGAAAAACTGTTTTTT. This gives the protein CASSTGGGLFEKLFF.

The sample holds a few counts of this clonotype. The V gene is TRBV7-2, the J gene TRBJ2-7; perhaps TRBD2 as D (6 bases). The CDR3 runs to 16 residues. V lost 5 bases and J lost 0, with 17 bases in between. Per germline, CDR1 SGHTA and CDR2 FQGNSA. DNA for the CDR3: TGTGCCAGCAGCAAGGGAGGACTCCGTAGCTCCTACGAGCAGTACGTC. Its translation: CASSKGGLRSSYEQYV.

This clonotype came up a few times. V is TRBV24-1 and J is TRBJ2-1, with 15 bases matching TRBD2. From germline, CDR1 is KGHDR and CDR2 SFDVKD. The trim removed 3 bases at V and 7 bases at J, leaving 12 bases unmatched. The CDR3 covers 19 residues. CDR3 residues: CATSDPGLAGGPRLNEQFF. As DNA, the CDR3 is TGTGCCACCAGTGATCCCGGACTAGCGGGAGGGCCGAGGTTAAATGAGCAGTTCTTC.

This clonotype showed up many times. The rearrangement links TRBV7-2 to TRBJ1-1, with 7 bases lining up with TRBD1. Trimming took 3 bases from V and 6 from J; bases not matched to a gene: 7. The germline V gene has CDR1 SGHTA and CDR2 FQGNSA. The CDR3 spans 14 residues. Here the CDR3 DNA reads TGTGCCAGCAGCTTGACGGGACAGATATCTGAAGCTTTCTTT. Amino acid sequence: CASSLTGQISEAFF. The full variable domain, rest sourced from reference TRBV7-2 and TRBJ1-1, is GAGVSQSPSNKVTEKGKDVELRCDPISGHTALYWYRQSLGQGLEFLIYFQGNSAPDKSGLPSDRFSAERTGGSVSTLTIQRTQQEDSAVYLCASSLTGQISEAFFGQGTRLTVV.

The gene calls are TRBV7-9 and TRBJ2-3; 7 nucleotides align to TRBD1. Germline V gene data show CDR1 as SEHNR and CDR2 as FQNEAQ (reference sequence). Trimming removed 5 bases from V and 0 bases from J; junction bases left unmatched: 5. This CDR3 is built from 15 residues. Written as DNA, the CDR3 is TGTGCCAGCAGCCCGAAGGGGGCTAGCACAGATACGCAGTATTTT. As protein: CASSPKGASTDTQYF. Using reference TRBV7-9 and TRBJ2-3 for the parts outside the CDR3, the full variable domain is DTGVSQNPRHKITKRGQNVTFRCDPISEHNRLYWYRQTLGQGPEFLTYFQNEAQLEKSRLLSDRFSAERPKGSFSTLEIQRTEQGDSAMYLCASSPKGASTDTQYFGPGTRLTVL.

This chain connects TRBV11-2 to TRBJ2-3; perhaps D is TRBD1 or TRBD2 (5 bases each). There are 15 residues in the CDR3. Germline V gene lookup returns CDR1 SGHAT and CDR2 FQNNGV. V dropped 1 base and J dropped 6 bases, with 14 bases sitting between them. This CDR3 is CASSLGSGTGDTQYF. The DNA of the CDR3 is TGTGCCAGCAGCTTAGGGTCCGGGACCGGGGATACGCAGTATTTT. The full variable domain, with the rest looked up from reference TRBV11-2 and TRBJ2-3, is EAGVAQSPRYKIIEKRQSVAFWCNPISGHATLYWYQQILGQGPKLLIQFQNNGVVDDSQLPKDRFSAERLKGVDSTLKIQPAKLEDSAVYLCASSLGSGTGDTQYFGPGTRLTVL.

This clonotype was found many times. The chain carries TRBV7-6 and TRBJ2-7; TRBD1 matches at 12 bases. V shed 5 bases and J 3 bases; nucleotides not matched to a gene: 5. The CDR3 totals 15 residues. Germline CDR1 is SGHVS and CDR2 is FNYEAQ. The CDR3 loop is CASSAGQGAIYEQYF. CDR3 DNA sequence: TGTGCCAGCAGCGCGGGACAGGGGGCGATCTACGAGCAGTACTTC.

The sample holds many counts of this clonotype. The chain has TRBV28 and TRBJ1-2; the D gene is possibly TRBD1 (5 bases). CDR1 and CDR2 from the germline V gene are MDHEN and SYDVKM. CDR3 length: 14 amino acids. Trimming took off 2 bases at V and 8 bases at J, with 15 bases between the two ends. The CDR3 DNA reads TGTGCCAGCAGTTTACAGGGTTCGGTGCGGGGCTACACCTTC. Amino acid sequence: CASSLQGSVRGYTF.

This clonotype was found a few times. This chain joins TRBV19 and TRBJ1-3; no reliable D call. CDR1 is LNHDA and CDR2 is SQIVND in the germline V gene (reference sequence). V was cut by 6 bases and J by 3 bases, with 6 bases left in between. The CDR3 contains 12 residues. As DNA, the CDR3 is TGTGCCAGTAGCCTAAATGGAAACACCATATATTTT. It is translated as CASSLNGNTIYF.

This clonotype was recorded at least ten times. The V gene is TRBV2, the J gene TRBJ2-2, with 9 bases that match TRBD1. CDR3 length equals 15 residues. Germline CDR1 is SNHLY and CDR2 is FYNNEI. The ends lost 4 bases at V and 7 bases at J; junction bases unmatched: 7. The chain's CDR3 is CASSAPGQGVGELFF. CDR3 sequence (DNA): TGTGCCAGCAGTGCTCCGGGACAGGGTGTCGGGGAGCTGTTTTTT. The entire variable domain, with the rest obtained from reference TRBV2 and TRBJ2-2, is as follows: EPEVTQTPSHQVTQMGQEVILRCVPISNHLYFYWYRQILGQKVEFLVSFYNNEISEKSEIFDDQFSVERPDGSNFTLKIRSTKLEDSAMYFCASSAPGQGVGELFFGEGSRLTVL.

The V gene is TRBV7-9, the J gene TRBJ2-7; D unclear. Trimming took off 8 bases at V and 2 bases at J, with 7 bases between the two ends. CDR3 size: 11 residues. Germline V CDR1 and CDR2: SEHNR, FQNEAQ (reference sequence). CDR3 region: CASGYTYEQYF. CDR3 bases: TGTGCCAGCGGCTACACCTACGAGCAGTACTTC.

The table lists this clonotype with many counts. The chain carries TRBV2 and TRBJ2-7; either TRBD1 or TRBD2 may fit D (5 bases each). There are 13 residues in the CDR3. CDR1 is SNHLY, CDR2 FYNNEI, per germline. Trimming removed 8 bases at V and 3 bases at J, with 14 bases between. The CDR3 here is CASSRDQLYEQYV. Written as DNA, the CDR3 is TGTGCCAGCTCCAGGGACCAACTCTACGAGCAGTACGTC.

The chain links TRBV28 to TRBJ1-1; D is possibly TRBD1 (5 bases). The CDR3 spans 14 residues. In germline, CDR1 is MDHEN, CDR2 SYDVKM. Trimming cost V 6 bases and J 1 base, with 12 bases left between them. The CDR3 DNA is TGTGCCAGCAGAGCCTGGGGGGGGAACACTGAAGCTTTCTTT. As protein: CASRAWGGNTEAFF. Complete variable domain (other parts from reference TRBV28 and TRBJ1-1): DVKVTQSSRYLVKRTGEKVFLECVQDMDHENMFWYRQDPGLGLRLIYFSYDVKMKEKGDIPEGYSVSREKKERFSLILESASTNQTSMYLCASRAWGGNTEAFFGQGTRLTVV.

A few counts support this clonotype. The chain's CDR3 is CASRPPGRGSPGYTF. DNA of the CDR3: TGTGCCAGCAGACCCCCGGGACGGGGTAGTCCTGGCTACACCTTC. The rearrangement joins TRBV9 to TRBJ1-2; tentatively, D is TRBD1 (5 bases). Trimming removed 5 bases from V and 7 bases from J, with 21 bases in between. Germline CDR1 reads SGDLS; CDR2 reads YYNGEE. CDR3 length: 15 amino acids. Drawing the rest from reference TRBV9 and TRBJ1-2, the complete variable domain is DSGVTQTPKHLITATGQRVTLRCSPRSGDLSVYWYQQSLDQGLQFLIQYYNGEERAKGNILERFSAQQFPDLHSELNLSSLELGDSALYFCASRPPGRGSPGYTFGSGTRLTVV.

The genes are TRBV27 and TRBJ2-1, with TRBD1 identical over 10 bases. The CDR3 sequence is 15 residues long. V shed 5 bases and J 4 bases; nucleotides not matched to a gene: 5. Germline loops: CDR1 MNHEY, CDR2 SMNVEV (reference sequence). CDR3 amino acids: CASSMDRGFYNEQFF. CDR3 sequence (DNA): TGTGCCAGCAGTATGGACAGGGGGTTTTACAATGAGCAGTTCTTC.

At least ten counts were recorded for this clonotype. Here the CDR3 reads CASNPQAGGVNEQFF. The CDR3 DNA sequence: TGTGCCAGCAATCCGCAAGCGGGAGGGGTAAATGAGCAGTTCTTC. The V call is TRBV28, the J call TRBJ2-1; 10 bases match TRBD2. Germline values: CDR1 MDHEN, CDR2 SYDVKM. CDR3 length: 15 amino acids. The V gene end was trimmed by 7 bases and the J gene end by 7 bases; junction bases not matched to a gene: 10.

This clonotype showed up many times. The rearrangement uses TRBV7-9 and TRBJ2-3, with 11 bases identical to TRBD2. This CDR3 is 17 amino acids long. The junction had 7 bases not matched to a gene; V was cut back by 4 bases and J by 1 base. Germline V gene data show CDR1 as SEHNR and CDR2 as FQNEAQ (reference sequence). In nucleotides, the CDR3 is TGTGCCAGCAGCTCCTTAGCGGGAGGGCCGGGCACAGATACGCAGTATTTT. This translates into CASSSLAGGPGTDTQYF. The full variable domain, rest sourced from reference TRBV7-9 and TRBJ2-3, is DTGVSQNPRHKITKRGQNVTFRCDPISEHNRLYWYRQTLGQGPEFLTYFQNEAQLEKSRLLSDRFSAERPKGSFSTLEIQRTEQGDSAMYLCASSSLAGGPGTDTQYFGPGTRLTVL.

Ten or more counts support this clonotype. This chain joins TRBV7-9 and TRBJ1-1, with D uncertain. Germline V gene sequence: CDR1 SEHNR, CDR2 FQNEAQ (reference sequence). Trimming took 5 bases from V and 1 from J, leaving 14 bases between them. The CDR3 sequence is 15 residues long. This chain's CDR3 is CASSTPSDGNTEAFF. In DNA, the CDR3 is TGTGCCAGCAGCACTCCCTCGGACGGGAACACTGAAGCTTTCTTT.

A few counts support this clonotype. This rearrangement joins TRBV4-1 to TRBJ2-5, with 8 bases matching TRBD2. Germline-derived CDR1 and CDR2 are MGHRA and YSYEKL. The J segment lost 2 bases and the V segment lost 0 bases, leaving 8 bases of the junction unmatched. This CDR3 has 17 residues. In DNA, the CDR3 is TGCGCCAGCAGCCAAGATCCCCCGGGGGGGGTACAAGAGACCCAGTACTTC. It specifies CASSQDPPGGVQETQYF.